Here is one T cell receptor (beta chain) with its context. The antigen remains unidentified. Trimming shortened V by 5 bases and J by 4 bases, and 17 bases separated the two germline ends. The CDR3 totals 15 residues. CDR1 LNHDA and CDR2 SQIVND come from the germline V gene (reference sequence). The data originate from a study of OX40 agonist ivuxolimab in advanced cancers. As for the study in general: Having had anti-PD-1, anti-PD-L1 or anti-CTLA-4 therapy before was allowed, and more than 35% had some. General study results and limits: Averaged across samples, CD8+ T cells carried more expanded clones than CD4+ did.

Produced via immunoSEQ multiplex PCR; TCRdb's table is partial and in-frame only. The sample yields 70,000 to 95,000 clones, around 90% seen once. The TCR originated in an adult with an advanced solid tumor such as melanoma, head and neck, liver or kidney cancer. V is TRBV19 and J is TRBJ1-2; a possible D gene is TRBD1 (5 bases). The sequenced sample was CD4+ or CD8+ T cells sorted from blood, obtained in a trial of the OX40 agonist ivuxolimab. The CDR3 here is CASSPTGTGGYGYTF. In DNA form, the CDR3 reads TGTGCCAGTAGTCCAACAGGTACCGGGGGCTATGGCTACACCTTC.